In this sample, the clone carrying this TCR beta chain turned up many times. Antigen specificity is unknown. The length of the CDR3 is 17 residues. The junction had 8 bases not matched to a gene; V was cut back by 1 base and J by 4 bases. Per germline, CDR1 LGHNA and CDR2 YNFKEQ. This entry is derived from a study of identical twins. Study results and limitations: Cross-sectional statistical analysis was relied on for the conclusions, without the same donors being followed. Memory repertoires lacked the insertion deficit that abundant cord blood beta clonotypes showed.

Healthy Caucasians, and only they, were the donors. A template switching step contributed a universal primer site, while unique molecular identifiers were present in the cDNA. TCRdb re-analysed the 5' RACE reads in MiXCR, keeping a single row per CDR3 protein. The sample records some 100,000 distinct CDR3 sequences, about 6.1% being singletons. Sequencing was done on a sample of memory T cells sorted from blood. This receptor was taken from a woman aged 45-65 years in good health. The genes are TRBV4-2 and TRBJ2-2, with TRBD2 identical over 8 bases. Written as DNA, the CDR3 is TGTGCCAGCAGCCAAGGCCCCGGGGGGGACCGCACCGGGGAGCTGTTTTTT. Translating gives CASSQGPGGDRTGELFF.